This T cell receptor (beta chain) comes out of a study of T-cell memory formation after mild COVID-19. Study in general: Clusters were largely donor specific. Study conclusions and caveats: Largely, contracting CD4+ clones fell within CM and EM, and contracting CD8+ clones within EMRA. The authors did not confirm SARS-CoV-2 specificity of second-wave clones peaking day 37.

Between the trimmed V and J ends, which lost 4 bases and 1 base, there was a span of 16 bases. In germline, CDR1 is LGHDT, CDR2 YNNKEL (reference sequence). The CDR3 loop spans 16 amino acids. Constant-segment-primed 5'RACE gave TCR alpha and TCR beta cDNA libraries with sample barcodes and UMIs. Using its own MiXCR run on the 5' RACE reads, TCRdb lists one record per CDR3 protein. The sample lists hundreds of thousands of distinct CDR3 sequences; around an eighth were seen once. Concerning this clonotype: The antigen is undetermined.

This clonotype was sampled from a man between 18 and 29 years old who had mild COVID-19 (a few samples of this study predate the infection). Cell type and time point are not known. The rearrangement links TRBV3-1 to TRBJ1-1; D remains ambiguous. Material: PBMCs or a T cell subset sorted from them (not recorded which). The CDR3 loop reads CASSPSEAPWNTEAFF. The CDR3 DNA sequence: TGTGCCAGCAGCCCATCGGAGGCCCCGTGGAACACTGAAGCTTTCTTT.